This record covers a single T cell receptor beta chain. Its antigen is undetermined. This entry comes from a study of early stage breast cancer tumors. The repertoire was sequenced with immunoSEQ multiplex PCR; TCRdb's copy has only in-frame clones and lacks some. This table has around 3,300 clones, under 70% appearing once. The CDR3 sequence is 15 residues long. CDR1 and CDR2 (germline): MNHNS, SASEGT. The V and J ends lost 8 bases and 3 bases respectively, with 18 bases between them. General study findings and limits: Blood repertoires resembled normal breast more than tumor.

The chain has TRBV6-1 and TRBJ2-3; perhaps TRBD2 as D (5 bases). Material for sequencing was breast tumor tissue. The source is a person aged 40-50 years with breast cancer. The CDR3 region has the DNA TGTGCCAGCGAACGGGATCCGGGGTCGACAGATACGCAGTATTTT. Translating it yields CASERDPGSTDTQYF.